The rows below give T cell receptor beta chains drawn from one sample of a study of T cells in Graves' hyperthyroidism and ophthalmopathy. Using its own MiXCR run on the multiplex PCR reads, TCRdb lists one record per CDR3 protein. The sample has around 690,000 distinct CDR3 sequences, about a fifth seen once. Sequenced input: blood. These receptors came from a man aged 30 to 39 with Graves' ophthalmopathy. CDR3s include the opening cysteine and the closing phenylalanine or tryptophan. D genes are given only for firm matches. Not every row has a clone size; where given, it reads once, few, many or a size class.

clone size	J gene	V gene	D gene	CDR3 DNA	CDR3 protein
few	TRBJ2-1	TRBV3-1	TRBD1	TGTGCCAGCAGCCAGTCCGGGACAGGGCGCCGAAACAATGAGCAGTTCTTC	CASSQSGTGRRNNEQFF
many	TRBJ2-7	TRBV7-2	-	TGTGCCAGCACCAAACCAAGCTTTAACGAGCAGTACTTC	CASTKPSFNEQYF
few	TRBJ2-4	TRBV7-2	TRBD2	TGTGCCAGCAGCCCGAGTCGGGCGGGGGGAAACATTCAGTACTTC	CASSPSRAGGNIQYF
few	TRBJ2-7	TRBV5-5	TRBD2	TGTGCCAGCAGGGACGGACTAGCGGGAGATGTGGACTACGAGCAGTACTTC	CASRDGLAGDVDYEQYF
-	TRBJ2-1	TRBV6-6	-	TGTGCCAGCAGTTACTCGAGAACTAGCCATGAGCAGTTCTTC	CASSYSRTSHEQFF
-	TRBJ2-1	TRBV6-1	-	TGTGCCAGCAGTGCCCTAGCGATTTCCGGCAATGAGCAGTTCTTC	CASSALAISGNEQFF
many	TRBJ1-5	TRBV28	-	TGTGCCAGCAGTTTGAATTTCTATCAGCCCCAGCATTTT	CASSLNFYQPQHF
few	TRBJ2-5	TRBV7-2	TRBD2	TGTGCCAGCAGCCCACACCTCTCGGGAGGGGAGACCCAGTACTTC	CASSPHLSGGETQYF
few	TRBJ1-1	TRBV3-1	TRBD1	TGTGCCAGCAGCCAGGGACAGTACATGAACACTGAAGCTTTCTTT	CASSQGQYMNTEAFF
few	TRBJ2-2	TRBV20-1	-	TGCAGTGCTAGAGGTCCGTCTCCATCCAACACCGGGGAGCTGTTTTTT	CSARGPSPSNTGELFF
many	TRBJ2-1	TRBV6-1	TRBD2	TGTGCCAGCAGTGAAGGCCCCGGACTAGCGCAGCAGTTCTTC	CASSEGPGLAQQFF
-	TRBJ2-1	TRBV19	-	TGTGCCAGTAGTCCGGGGCTTAATTACAATGAGCAGTTCTTC	CASSPGLNYNEQFF
many	TRBJ2-3	TRBV18	-	TGTGCCAGCTCACTACACGGCGGCACAGATACGCAGTATTTT	CASSLHGGTDTQYF
few	TRBJ1-2	TRBV6-1	-	TGTGCCAGCAAAAAAAGGGGGAGAGGTGGCTACACCTTC	CASKKRGRGGYTF
-	TRBJ1-1	TRBV7-9	-	TGTGCCAGCAGCTTAGAGGGGGGGGGGGGGGCTGAAGCTTTCTTT	CASSLEGGGGAEAFF
-	TRBJ1-5	TRBV28	TRBD1	TGTGCCAGCAGTTTGGACAGGGCTAAAGGTCAGCCCCAGCATTTT	CASSLDRAKGQPQHF
many	TRBJ1-2	TRBV27	-	TGTGCCAGCAGTTTCAGGGAGAATTTTGGCTACACCTTC	CASSFRENFGYTF
few	TRBJ2-2	TRBV5-5	TRBD2	TGTGCCAGCAGCTTGGGAAGCGGGGCCTACACCGGGGAGCTGTTTTTT	CASSLGSGAYTGELFF
-	TRBJ2-7	TRBV7-2	TRBD1	TGTGCCAGCAGCTTAGTGGACAGGGGGGGATACGAGCAGTACTTC	CASSLVDRGGYEQYF
few	TRBJ2-3	TRBV7-2	TRBD2	TGTGCCAGCAGCCCAAAGCCAGCGGGGGCGCAGTATTTT	CASSPKPAGAQYF
many	TRBJ1-5	TRBV28	TRBD1	TGTGCCAGCAGTCACTACAGGGGAAGCAATCAGCCCCAGCATTTT	CASSHYRGSNQPQHF